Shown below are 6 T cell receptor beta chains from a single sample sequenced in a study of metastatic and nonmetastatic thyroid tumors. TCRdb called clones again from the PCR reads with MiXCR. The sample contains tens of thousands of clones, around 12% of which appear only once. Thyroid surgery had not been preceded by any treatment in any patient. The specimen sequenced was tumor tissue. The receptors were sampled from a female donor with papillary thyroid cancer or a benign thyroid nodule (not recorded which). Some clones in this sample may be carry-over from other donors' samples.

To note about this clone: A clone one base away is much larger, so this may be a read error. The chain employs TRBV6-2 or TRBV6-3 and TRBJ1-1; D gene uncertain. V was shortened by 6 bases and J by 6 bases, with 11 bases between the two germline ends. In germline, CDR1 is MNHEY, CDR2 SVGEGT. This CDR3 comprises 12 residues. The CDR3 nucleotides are TGTGCCAGCAGCAGAGGTTTGTCTGAAGCTTTCTTT. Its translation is CASSRGLSEAFF.

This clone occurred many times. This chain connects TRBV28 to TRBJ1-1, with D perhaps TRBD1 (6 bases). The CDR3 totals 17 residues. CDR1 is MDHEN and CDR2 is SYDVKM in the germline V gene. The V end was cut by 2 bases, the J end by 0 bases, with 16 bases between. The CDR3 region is CASSLLGYRGLNTEAFF. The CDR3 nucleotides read TGTGCCAGCAGTTTACTTGGGTATCGGGGGCTGAACACTGAAGCTTTCTTT.

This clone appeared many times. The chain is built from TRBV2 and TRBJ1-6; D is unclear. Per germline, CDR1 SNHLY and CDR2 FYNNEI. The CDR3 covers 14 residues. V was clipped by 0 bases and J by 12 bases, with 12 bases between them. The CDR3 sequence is CASSEAQTLLPLHF. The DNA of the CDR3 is TGTGCCAGCAGTGAAGCGCAGACATTACTACCCCTCCACTTT.

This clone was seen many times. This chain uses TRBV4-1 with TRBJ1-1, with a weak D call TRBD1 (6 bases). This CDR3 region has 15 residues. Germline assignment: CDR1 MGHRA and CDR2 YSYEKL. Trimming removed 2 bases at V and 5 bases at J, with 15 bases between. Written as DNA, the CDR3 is TGCGCCAGCAGCCAAAGCCCGGCAGGGGTAACTGAAGCTTTCTTT. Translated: CASSQSPAGVTEAFF.

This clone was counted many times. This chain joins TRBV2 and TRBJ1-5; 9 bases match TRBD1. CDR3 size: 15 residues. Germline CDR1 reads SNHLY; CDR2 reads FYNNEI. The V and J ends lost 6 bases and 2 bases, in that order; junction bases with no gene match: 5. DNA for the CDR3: TGTGCCAGCAGGAGACAGGGGGATGGCAATCAGCCCCAGCATTTT. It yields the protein CASRRQGDGNQPQHF.

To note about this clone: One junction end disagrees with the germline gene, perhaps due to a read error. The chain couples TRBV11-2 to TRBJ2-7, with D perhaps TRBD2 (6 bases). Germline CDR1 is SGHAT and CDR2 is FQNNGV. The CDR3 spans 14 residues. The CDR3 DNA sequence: TGCGCCAGCAGCCTCGGGAGAGTGATCCACGAGCAGTACTTC. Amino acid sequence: CASSLGRVIHEQYF.